Reported below is one T cell receptor (beta chain). Its matching antigen is unknown. TCRdb analysed the RT-PCR reads with MiXCR anew, one entry per CDR3 protein. The table records 600,000 to 850,000 distinct CDR3 sequences, approximately 14% of them present only once. This specimen comes from a study of response to subunit inactivated influenza vaccine. The study's findings and limits: T cells newly recruited by each seasonal influenza vaccination are few, the authors suggested.

The V gene lost 6 bases and the J gene lost 3 bases, with 11 bases spanning the gap. CDR3 length: 13 amino acids. Germline lookup yields CDR1 SGHTA and CDR2 FQGNSA. The input for sequencing was PBMCs from blood, taken less than 15 days before vaccination. The clonotype was recovered from a man aged 50 to 60 who received an inactivated influenza vaccine. The V gene is TRBV7-2, the J gene TRBJ2-5, with D possibly being TRBD1 (5 bases). The CDR3 DNA reads TGTGCCAGCAGATATCGGACAAAAGAGACCCAGTACTTC. Translated, it gives CASRYRTKETQYF.